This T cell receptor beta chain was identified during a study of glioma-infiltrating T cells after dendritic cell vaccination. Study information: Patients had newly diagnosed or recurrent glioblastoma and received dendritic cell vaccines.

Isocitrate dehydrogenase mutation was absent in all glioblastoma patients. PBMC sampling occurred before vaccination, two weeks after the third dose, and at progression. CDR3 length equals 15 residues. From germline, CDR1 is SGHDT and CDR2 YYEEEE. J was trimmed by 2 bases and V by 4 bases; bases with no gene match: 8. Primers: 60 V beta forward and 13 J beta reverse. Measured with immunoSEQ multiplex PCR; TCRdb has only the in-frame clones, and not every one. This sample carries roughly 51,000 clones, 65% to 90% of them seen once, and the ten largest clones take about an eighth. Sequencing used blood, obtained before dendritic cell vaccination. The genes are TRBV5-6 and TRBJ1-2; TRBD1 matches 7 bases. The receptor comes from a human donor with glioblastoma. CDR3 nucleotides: TGTGCCAGCAGCAGAGGGACAGTCCAAAACTATGGCTACACCTTC. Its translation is CASSRGTVQNYGYTF.